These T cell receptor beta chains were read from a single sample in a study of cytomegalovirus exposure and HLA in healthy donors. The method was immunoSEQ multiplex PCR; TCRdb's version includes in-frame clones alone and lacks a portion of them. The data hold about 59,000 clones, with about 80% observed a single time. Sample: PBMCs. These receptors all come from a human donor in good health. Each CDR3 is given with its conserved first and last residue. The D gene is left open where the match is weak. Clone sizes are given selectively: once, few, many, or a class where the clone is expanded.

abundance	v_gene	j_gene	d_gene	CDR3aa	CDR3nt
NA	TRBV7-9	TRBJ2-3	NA	CASSLQSGSTDTQYF	TGTGCCAGCAGCTTACAGAGCGGGAGCACAGATACGCAGTATTTT
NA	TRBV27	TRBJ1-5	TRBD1	CASSSTTQGVGQPQHF	TGTGCCAGCAGCTCAACCACTCAGGGGGTGGGGCAGCCCCAGCATTTT
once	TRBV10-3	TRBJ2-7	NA	CAISESLLYEQYF	TGTGCCATCAGTGAGTCGTTACTTTACGAGCAGTACTTC
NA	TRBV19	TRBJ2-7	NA	CASSSQQSTEQYF	TGTGCCAGTAGTTCTCAACAAAGTACCGAGCAGTACTTC
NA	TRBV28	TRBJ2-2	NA	CASIQDTGELFF	TGTGCCAGCATACAGGACACCGGGGAGCTGTTTTTT
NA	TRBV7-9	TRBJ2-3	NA	CASSLGGADTQYF	TGTGCCAGCAGCTTAGGGGGGGCAGATACGCAGTATTTT
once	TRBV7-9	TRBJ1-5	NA	CSSSRSNQPQHF	TGTTCCAGCAGCCGCAGTAATCAGCCCCAGCATTTT
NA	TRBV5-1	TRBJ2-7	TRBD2	CASSSTSGIYEQYF	TGCGCCAGCAGCTCGACTAGCGGGATCTACGAGCAGTACTTC
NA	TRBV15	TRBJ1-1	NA	CATSSPPSGDTEAFF	TGTGCCACCAGCAGCCCCCCCTCAGGGGACACTGAAGCTTTCTTT
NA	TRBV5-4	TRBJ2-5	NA	CASSLDSLIQETQYF	TGTGCCAGCAGCTTGGACTCCCTCATCCAAGAGACCCAGTACTTC
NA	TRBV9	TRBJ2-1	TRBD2	CASSAGTSIHEQFF	TGTGCCAGCAGCGCCGGGACTAGCATCCATGAGCAGTTCTTC
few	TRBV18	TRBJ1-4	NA	CASSPWAANEKLFF	TGTGCCAGCTCACCCTGGGCAGCTAATGAAAAACTGTTTTTT
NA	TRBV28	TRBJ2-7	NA	CASSQYQLLIRGEQYF	TGTGCCAGCAGTCAATACCAGCTGCTAATTCGGGGCGAGCAGTACTTC
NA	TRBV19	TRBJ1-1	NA	CASSLGQRATEAFF	TGTGCCAGTAGTCTGGGACAACGGGCTACTGAAGCTTTCTTT
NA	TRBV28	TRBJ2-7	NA	CASSFSSYEQYF	TGTGCCAGCAGTTTTTCGTCGTACGAGCAGTACTTC
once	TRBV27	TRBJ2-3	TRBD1	CASSFIRPRDRRITSTDTQYF	TGTGCCAGCAGTTTTATCCGGCCCCGGGACAGACGGATTACTAGCACAGATACGCAGTATTTT
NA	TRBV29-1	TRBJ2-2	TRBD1	CSVLKPDRGAGELFF	TGCAGCGTCCTAAAACCGGACAGGGGAGCCGGGGAGCTGTTTTTT
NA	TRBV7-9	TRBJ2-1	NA	CASSLSPEQFF	TGTGCCAGCAGCTTGAGCCCTGAGCAGTTCTTC
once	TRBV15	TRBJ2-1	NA	CATSRDPGYSYNEQFF	TGTGCCACCAGCAGAGATCCCGGGTACTCCTACAATGAGCAGTTCTTC
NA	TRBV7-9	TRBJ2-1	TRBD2	CASSLVGRGGIQFF	TGTGCCAGCAGCTTAGTAGGTCGGGGGGGCATTCAGTTCTTC
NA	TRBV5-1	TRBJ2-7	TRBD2	CASSVTSGSYEQYF	TGCGCCAGCAGCGTGACTAGCGGTTCCTACGAGCAGTACTTC
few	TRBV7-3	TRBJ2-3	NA	CASSPARLSTDTQYF	TGTGCCAGCAGCCCGGCCCGACTAAGCACAGATACGCAGTATTTT
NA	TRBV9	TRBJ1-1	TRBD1	CASSVGGNRGRSNTEAFF	TGTGCCAGCAGCGTAGGGGGGAACAGGGGCCGGTCGAACACTGAAGCTTTCTTT
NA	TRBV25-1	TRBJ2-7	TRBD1	CASSEPGQGNEQYF	TGTGCCAGCAGTGAACCTGGACAGGGTAACGAGCAGTACTTC
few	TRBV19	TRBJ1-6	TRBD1	CASSGTGSSPLHF	TGTGCCAGTTCCGGGACAGGGTCTTCACCCCTCCACTTT
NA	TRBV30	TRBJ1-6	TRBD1	CAWGQGYRDSPLHF	TGTGCCTGGGGACAGGGGTACAGGGATTCACCCCTCCACTTT
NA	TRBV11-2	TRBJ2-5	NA	CASSLGSGGRTQETQYF	TGTGCCAGCAGCCTCGGTTCTGGCGGGCGGACCCAAGAGACCCAGTACTTC
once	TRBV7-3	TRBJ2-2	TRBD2	CASSVFPGTSGNTGELFF	TGTGCCAGCAGCGTCTTCCCCGGGACTAGCGGTAACACCGGGGAGCTGTTTTTT
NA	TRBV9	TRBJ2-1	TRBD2	CASSASGSSYNEQFF	TGTGCCAGCAGCGCAAGCGGGAGTTCCTACAATGAGCAGTTCTTC
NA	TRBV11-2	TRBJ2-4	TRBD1	CASSLDRGGDIQYF	TGTGCCAGCAGTCTGGACAGGGGGGGAGACATTCAGTACTTC
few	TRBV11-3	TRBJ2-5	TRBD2	CASSLRSSSGGAETQYF	TGTGCCAGCAGCCTCAGGTCCTCTAGCGGGGGGGCGGAGACCCAGTACTTC
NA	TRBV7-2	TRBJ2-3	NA	CASSLSGTDTQYF	TGTGCCAGCAGCTTATCCGGCACAGATACGCAGTATTTT
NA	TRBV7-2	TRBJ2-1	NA	CASSLTNHYNEQFF	TGTGCCAGCAGCTTAACAAACCACTACAATGAGCAGTTCTTC
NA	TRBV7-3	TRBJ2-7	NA	CASSLSSGALYEQYF	TGTGCCAGCAGCTTATCATCAGGGGCCCTATACGAGCAGTACTTC
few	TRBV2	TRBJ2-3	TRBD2	CASSLAGGDTQYF	TGTGCCAGCAGTCTAGCGGGAGGGGATACGCAGTATTTT
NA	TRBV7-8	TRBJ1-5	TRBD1	CASSSRTGSNQPQHF	TGTGCCAGCAGCTCCAGGACAGGGAGCAATCAGCCCCAGCATTTT
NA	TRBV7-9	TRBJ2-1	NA	CSSSLPGGYNEQFF	TGTTCCAGCAGCTTACCCGGGGGCTACAATGAGCAGTTCTTC
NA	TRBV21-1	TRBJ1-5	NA	CASSKESTDVGNQPQHF	TGTGCCAGCAGCAAAGAATCTACAGACGTGGGTAATCAGCCCCAGCATTTT
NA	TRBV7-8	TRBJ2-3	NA	CASSQTHRDTDTQYF	TGTGCCAGCAGCCAGACCCACAGGGACACAGATACGCAGTATTTT
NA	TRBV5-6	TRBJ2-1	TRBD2	CASRRLAGGPGEQFF	TGTGCCAGCAGGCGACTAGCGGGAGGGCCAGGTGAGCAGTTCTTC
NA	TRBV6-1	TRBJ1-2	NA	CASRSTANYGYTF	TGTGCCAGCAGATCCACTGCTAACTATGGCTACACCTTC
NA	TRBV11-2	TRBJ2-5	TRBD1	CASSFWTGDRETQYF	TGTGCCAGCAGCTTCTGGACAGGGGACCGGGAGACCCAGTACTTC
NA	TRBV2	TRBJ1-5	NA	CASNPTGGGNQPQHF	TGTGCCAGCAATCCCACGGGGGGTGGCAATCAGCCCCAGCATTTT
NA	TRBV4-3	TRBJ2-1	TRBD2	CASSQGSSGGAGEQFF	TGCGCCAGCAGCCAAGGGTCTAGCGGGGGGGCAGGTGAGCAGTTCTTC
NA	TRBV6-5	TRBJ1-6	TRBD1	CASSLQGANSPLHF	TGTGCCAGCAGTTTACAGGGGGCTAATTCACCCCTCCACTTT
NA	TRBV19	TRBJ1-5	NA	CASSYGVGNQPQHF	TGTGCCAGTAGTTATGGTGTAGGCAATCAGCCCCAGCATTTT
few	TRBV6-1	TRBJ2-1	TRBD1	CASTLETGGLNEQFF	TGTGCCAGCACGTTAGAGACAGGGGGTCTCAATGAGCAGTTCTTC
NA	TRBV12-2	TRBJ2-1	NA	CASRPLIAGGSNEQFF	TGTGCAAGTCGCCCTCTAATAGCGGGGGGTTCCAATGAGCAGTTCTTC
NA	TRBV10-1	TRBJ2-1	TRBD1	CASGDRNEQFF	TGCGCCAGCGGGGACAGAAATGAGCAGTTCTTC
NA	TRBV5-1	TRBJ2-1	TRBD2	CASSSRTSGDYNEQFF	TGCGCCAGCAGCTCAAGGACTAGCGGGGATTACAATGAGCAGTTCTTC
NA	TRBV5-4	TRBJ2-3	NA	CAGDGGGTDTQYF	TGTGCCGGGGACGGCGGGGGCACAGATACGCAGTATTTT
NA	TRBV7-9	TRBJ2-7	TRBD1	CASSHAAGQVWYEQYF	TGTGCCAGCAGCCACGCCGCCGGACAGGTTTGGTACGAGCAGTACTTC
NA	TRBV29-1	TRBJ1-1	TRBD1	CSVEDSPGGGHTEAFF	TGCAGCGTTGAAGATTCCCCTGGAGGGGGCCACACTGAAGCTTTCTTT
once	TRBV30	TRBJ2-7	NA	CAWSQETVSSYEQYF	TGTGCCTGGAGCCAAGAGACAGTAAGCTCCTACGAGCAGTACTTC
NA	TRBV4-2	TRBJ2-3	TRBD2	CASSQAGTSGDTQYF	TGTGCCAGCAGCCAGGCCGGGACTAGCGGGGATACGCAGTATTTT